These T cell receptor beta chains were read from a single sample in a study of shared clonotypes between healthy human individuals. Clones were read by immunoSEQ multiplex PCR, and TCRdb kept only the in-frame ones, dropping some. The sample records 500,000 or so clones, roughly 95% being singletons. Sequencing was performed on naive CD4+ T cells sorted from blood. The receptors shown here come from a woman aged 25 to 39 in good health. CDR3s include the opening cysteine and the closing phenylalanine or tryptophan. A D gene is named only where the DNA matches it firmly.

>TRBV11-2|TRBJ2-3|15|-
TGTGCCAGCAGCTTAGGGACCACTAGCACAGATACGCAGTATTTT
CASSLGTTSTDTQYF
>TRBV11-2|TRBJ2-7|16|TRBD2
TGTGCCAGCAGCTTTAGCCCGCTAGCGGGAGGGTTCGAGCAGTACTTC
CASSFSPLAGGFEQYF
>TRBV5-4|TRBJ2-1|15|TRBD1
TGTGCCAGCAGCTTGGACAGGGGAAGCTACAATGAGCAGTTCTTC
CASSLDRGSYNEQFF
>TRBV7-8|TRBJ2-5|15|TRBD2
TGTGCCAGCAGCTTAGGTAGCGGGTCTCAAGAGACCCAGTACTTC
CASSLGSGSQETQYF
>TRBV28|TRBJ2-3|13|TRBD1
TGTGCCACCCGGGACAGTGGCACAGATACGCAGTATTTT
CATRDSGTDTQYF
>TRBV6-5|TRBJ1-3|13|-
TGTGCCAGCAGTTACTCACTCGGAAACACCATATATTTT
CASSYSLGNTIYF
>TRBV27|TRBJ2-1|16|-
TGTGCCAGCAGTTCCTTGACTAGTCCCAAGAACGATGAGCAGTTCTTC
CASSSLTSPKNDEQFF
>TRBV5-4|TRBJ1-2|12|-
TGTGCCAGCAGCTTGGGGGGGTTAGGCTACACCTTC
CASSLGGLGYTF
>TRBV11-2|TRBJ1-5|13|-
TGTGCCAGCAGCCCCCGGATAGATCAGCCCCAGCATTTT
CASSPRIDQPQHF
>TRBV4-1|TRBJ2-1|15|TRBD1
TGCGCCAGCAGCCAGACCCCGAGGACAGGGCATGAGCAGTTCTTC
CASSQTPRTGHEQFF
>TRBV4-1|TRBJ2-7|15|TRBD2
TGCGCCAGCAGCCAAGCGACTAGCGGGATTTACGAGCAGTACTTC
CASSQATSGIYEQYF
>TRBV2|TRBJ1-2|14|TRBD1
TGTGCCAGCAGTAGCCAACAGGGGATTTATGGCTACACCTTC
CASSSQQGIYGYTF
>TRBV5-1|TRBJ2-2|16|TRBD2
TGCGCCAGCAGCTCCGGGACTAGCGGAAACACCGGGGAGCTGTTTTTT
CASSSGTSGNTGELFF
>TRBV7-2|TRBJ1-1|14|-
TGTGCCAGCAGCTTCGCCACGGGGAACACTGAAGCTTTCTTT
CASSFATGNTEAFF
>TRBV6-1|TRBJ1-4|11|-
TGTGCCAGCAGGGCTAATGAAAAACTGTTTTTT
CASRANEKLFF
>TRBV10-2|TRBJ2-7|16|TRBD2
TGCGCCAGCACCTCCCGTGGGACTAGCGGGAGCTACGAGCAGTACTTC
CASTSRGTSGSYEQYF
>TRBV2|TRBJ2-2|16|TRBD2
TGTGCCACCTCCTACCAAGGACTAGATTTTGGCGGGGAGCTGTTTTTT
CATSYQGLDFGGELFF
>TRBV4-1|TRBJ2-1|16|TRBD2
TGCGCCAGCAGCCAAGGACTTACTAGCGGGATTGGTGAGCAGTTCTTC
CASSQGLTSGIGEQFF
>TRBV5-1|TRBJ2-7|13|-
TGCGCCAGCAGCTTGGCTAGCTCCTACGAGCAGTACTTC
CASSLASSYEQYF
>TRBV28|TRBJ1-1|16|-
TGTGCCAGCATCCCCAAGGGGGGGTCTCCGAACACTGAAGCTTTCTTT
CASIPKGGSPNTEAFF
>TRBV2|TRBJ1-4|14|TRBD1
TGTGCCAGCAGTGTGGCAGGGGGGGGTGAAAAACTGTTTTTT
CASSVAGGGEKLFF
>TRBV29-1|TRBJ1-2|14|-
TGCAGCGTTGAAGAACGGGGCCCAAACTATGGCTACACCTTC
CSVEERGPNYGYTF
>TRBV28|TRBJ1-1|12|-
TGTGCCAGCAGTTTATCGAGGGGGTGGGCTTTCTTT
CASSLSRGWAFF
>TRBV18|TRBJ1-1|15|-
TGTGCCAGCTCACCAAGGTCAGGCGAGAACACTGAAGCTTTCTTT
CASSPRSGENTEAFF